Presented here are 25 T cell receptor beta chains from one specimen sequenced in a study of cytomegalovirus exposure and HLA in healthy donors. Assay used: immunoSEQ multiplex PCR; TCRdb lists only in-frame clones, some missing. This table has approximately 140,000 clones, 88% appearing once. The sample comprised PBMCs. The receptor source for this set is a woman aged 18-29 years in good health and CMV-seropositive.

The V and J genes are TRBV7-2 and TRBJ1-2, with a possible D match to TRBD1 (5 bases). Trimming removed 4 bases from V and 4 bases from J, with 16 bases in between. This CDR3 is built from 15 residues. The germline V gene has CDR1 SGHTA and CDR2 FQGNSA. The CDR3, as DNA: TGTGCCAGCAGCTCGCGCCAGGGAAAGGGCTATGGCTACACCTTC. Protein sequence: CASSSRQGKGYGYTF.

V usage is TRBV5-1 and J usage is TRBJ1-3, with a possible D match to TRBD1 (5 bases). Germline V gene sequence: CDR1 SGHRS, CDR2 YFSETQ. The V gene lost 1 base and the J gene lost 2 bases, with 13 bases spanning the gap. The length of the CDR3 is 16 residues. Here the CDR3 reads CASSLSRAKTGNTIYF. CDR3 sequence (DNA): TGCGCCAGCAGCTTGTCCAGGGCCAAAACTGGAAACACCATATATTTT.

The J gene is TRBJ1-1, the V gene TRBV25-1, with D perhaps TRBD1 (6 bases). The ends were cut back, 2 bases at V and 0 bases at J, with 10 bases in the middle. CDR1 is MGHDK, CDR2 SYGVNS, per germline. This CDR3 spans 15 amino acids. CDR3 residues: CASSEGQKLNTEAFF. The CDR3 DNA reads TGTGCCAGCAGTGAAGGACAGAAGTTGAACACTGAAGCTTTCTTT.

The chain has TRBV30 and TRBJ1-5; no clear D gene. V lost 0 bases and J 4 bases, leaving 4 bases between the germline ends. Per the germline V gene, CDR1 is GTSNPN and CDR2 is SVGIG (reference sequence). CDR3 length equals 12 residues. CDR3 amino acids: CAWSVLNQPQHF. The CDR3 DNA follows: TGTGCCTGGAGTGTACTAAATCAGCCCCAGCATTTT.

This rearrangement joins TRBV4-2 to TRBJ2-7; D not resolved. The V end was cut by 1 base, the J end by 6 bases, with 7 bases between. Germline CDR1 LGHNA, CDR2 YNFKEQ. This CDR3 has 12 amino acids. This chain's CDR3 is CASSQAGREQYF. Here the CDR3 DNA reads TGTGCCAGCAGCCAAGCAGGCCGCGAGCAGTACTTC.

This clone was counted a single time. V usage is TRBV18 and J usage is TRBJ1-2; 8 bases fit TRBD1. Per the germline V gene, CDR1 is KGHSH and CDR2 is LQKENI. The CDR3 is 15 residues long. V lost 6 bases and J lost 6; bases outside the gene matches: 12. The CDR3 DNA follows: TGTGCCAGCTCCGACTACTTCGACAGGGGCCATGGCTACACCTTC. Amino acid sequence: CASSDYFDRGHGYTF.

This sequence joins TRBV7-9 and TRBJ2-1, with 11 nucleotides matching TRBD1. The V gene end was trimmed by 1 base and the J gene end by 7 bases; junction bases not matched to a gene: 6. The CDR3 contains 16 residues. Per germline, CDR1 SEHNR and CDR2 FQNEAQ (reference sequence). The CDR3 DNA is TGTGCCAGCAGCTTAGACAGGACAGGGGGCCTTAATGAGCAGTTCTTC. Translation gives CASSLDRTGGLNEQFF.

The rearrangement links TRBV28 to TRBJ2-7, with 11 bases identical to TRBD1. The CDR3 has 15 residues. Trimming removed 5 bases from V and 6 bases from J; junction bases left unmatched: 9. CDR1 MDHEN and CDR2 SYDVKM come from the germline V gene. CDR3 coding DNA: TGTGCCAGCAGTACGCCGGGACAGGGGGAGGGCGAGCAGTACTTC. The encoded protein is CASSTPGQGEGEQYF.

The genes are TRBV6-5 and TRBJ2-3, with a weak D call TRBD1 (5 bases). The V gene's germline CDR1 is MNHEY and CDR2 SVGAGI. V was trimmed by 2 bases and J by 11 bases, leaving 17 bases between them. This CDR3 region has 14 residues. The CDR3 spells CASSYGARASWQYF. The CDR3 nucleotides are TGTGCCAGCAGTTACGGGGCCCGGGCCAGCTGGCAGTATTTT.

This clone appeared once. This CDR3 is CATSRVQGYNEQFF. In DNA, the CDR3 is TGTGCCACCAGCAGAGTCCAGGGATACAATGAGCAGTTCTTC. This chain joins TRBV15 and TRBJ2-1, with a weak D call TRBD1 (5 bases). From germline, CDR1 is LNHNV and CDR2 YYDKDF (reference sequence). V shed 1 base and J shed 4 bases, with 8 bases lying between them. The CDR3 has 14 amino acids.

The chain joins TRBV18 to TRBJ1-5, with D maybe TRBD1 (5 bases). CDR1 KGHSH and CDR2 LQKENI come from the germline V gene. The V gene lost 0 bases and the J gene lost 3 bases, with 6 bases spanning the gap. CDR3 length: 14 residues. In DNA form, the CDR3 reads TGTGCCAGCTCACCACCGGGGCACAATCAGCCCCAGCATTTT. It codes for CASSPPGHNQPQHF.

The chain uses TRBV9 and TRBJ2-2; 15 bases fit TRBD2. CDR3 size: 18 residues. Germline V gene data show CDR1 as SGDLS and CDR2 as YYNGEE. Germline trimming cut 2 bases from V and 6 bases from J; bases unmatched to any gene: 8. CDR3 nucleotides: TGTGCCAGCAGCGTGCCGGGACTAGCGGGAGGAGGTGCCGGGGAGCTGTTTTTT. Amino acids: CASSVPGLAGGGAGELFF.

The chain has TRBV4-3 and TRBJ2-2; 7 bases fit TRBD1. The junction had 9 bases not matched to a gene; V was cut back by 3 bases and J by 5 bases. The CDR3 is 16 residues long. Germline V gene data show CDR1 as LGHNA and CDR2 as YSLEER. For the CDR3, the DNA is TGCGCCAGCAGCCACCCGACAGGGATCTGGACCGGGGAGCTGTTTTTT. Encoded protein: CASSHPTGIWTGELFF.

V and J are TRBV28 and TRBJ1-3; maybe TRBD1 (6 bases). Germline loops: CDR1 MDHEN, CDR2 SYDVKM. V lost 4 bases and J lost 2, with 18 bases in between. CDR3 length: 17 amino acids. The CDR3 loop reads CASSSLLQGGPGNTIYF. CDR3 in DNA: TGTGCCAGCAGTTCCCTATTACAGGGTGGCCCTGGAAACACCATATATTTT.

This chain connects TRBV9 to TRBJ2-5; 9 nucleotides match TRBD2. The CDR3 has 15 residues. V was clipped by 4 bases and J by 1 base; unmatched bases: 5. The V gene's germline CDR1 is SGDLS and CDR2 YYNGEE. The CDR3 sequence is CASSFSGGLQETQYF. CDR3 sequence (DNA): TGTGCCAGCAGCTTTAGCGGGGGTCTCCAAGAGACCCAGTACTTC.

The V call is TRBV9, the J call TRBJ2-3, with TRBD2 matching over 8 bases. This CDR3 contains 17 residues. In germline, CDR1 is SGDLS, CDR2 YYNGEE. V gave up 0 bases and J gave up 2 bases; unmatched junction bases: 8. This CDR3 reads CASSVVSSGGLTDTQYF. The CDR3 DNA follows: TGTGCCAGCAGCGTAGTCTCCAGCGGGGGCCTCACAGATACGCAGTATTTT.

V is TRBV9 and J is TRBJ2-2; TRBD2 agrees at 15 bases. The CDR3 has 19 amino acids. Germline CDR1 reads SGDLS; CDR2 reads YYNGEE. After removal of 3 bases from V and 2 bases from J, the junction contained 8 bases not matched to a gene. CDR3 in amino acids: CASSATGTSGRTNTGELFF. CDR3 nucleotides: TGTGCCAGCAGCGCCACCGGGACTAGCGGGAGGACCAACACCGGGGAGCTGTTTTTT.

The J gene is TRBJ2-7, the V gene TRBV10-3, with a tentative D call TRBD2 (5 bases). The V and J ends lost 7 bases and 3 bases respectively, with 13 bases between them. Germline CDR1 ENHRY, CDR2 SYGVKD. The CDR3 runs to 13 residues. The CDR3 protein is CAIKPERHYEQYF. CDR3 sequence (DNA): TGTGCCATCAAACCGGAGCGGCACTACGAGCAGTACTTC.

This clone was detected a few times. V usage is TRBV2 and J usage is TRBJ2-5, with a possible D match to TRBD2 (6 bases). V lost 6 bases and J 5 bases, leaving 19 bases between the germline ends. This CDR3 is 15 amino acids long. Germline V gives CDR1 SNHLY, CDR2 FYNNEI. Here the CDR3 DNA reads TGTGCCAGCAGGGGCATGGGACTCCAAGGGGAGACCCAGTACTTC. Translating it yields CASRGMGLQGETQYF.

The V call is TRBV7-3, the J call TRBJ2-1; 8 nucleotides agree with TRBD2. Germline lookup yields CDR1 SGHTA and CDR2 FQGTGA. CDR3 size: 14 residues. V shed 5 bases, J shed 2 bases, and the junction held 2 bases outside the gene matches. CDR3 nucleotide sequence: TGTGCCAGCAGCCTTAGCGGGACCTACAATGAGCAGTTCTTC. Its translation is CASSLSGTYNEQFF.

The V and J genes are TRBV19 and TRBJ2-2; TRBD1 aligns across 11 bases. This CDR3 region has 15 residues. The germline CDR1 and CDR2 sequences are LNHDA and SQIVND (reference sequence). After removal of 7 bases from V and 5 bases from J, the junction contained 6 bases not matched to a gene. The CDR3 DNA follows: TGTGCCAGTAAGCGGACAGGGGGCAGGACCGGGGAGCTGTTTTTT. Translating gives CASKRTGGRTGELFF.

The V and J genes are TRBV7-2 and TRBJ2-3, with D possibly matching TRBD2 (5 bases). Germline V gene sequence: CDR1 SGHTA, CDR2 FQGNSA. Between the trimmed V and J ends, which lost 4 bases and 4 bases, there was a span of 21 bases. CDR3 length: 17 residues. For the CDR3, the DNA is TGTGCCAGCAGCTACATAGTAGGCGGGTTGAGGGCAGATACGCAGTATTTT. It yields the protein CASSYIVGGLRADTQYF.

The gene calls are TRBV2 and TRBJ1-6, with 8 bases identical to TRBD1. Germline V gene data show CDR1 as SNHLY and CDR2 as FYNNEI. The CDR3 runs 16 residues. Unmatched junction bases numbered 5, after V lost 6 bases and J lost 1 base. CDR3 bases: TGTGCCAGCAGCCACCGGGACAGGTCCTATAATTCACCCCTCCACTTT. Its translation: CASSHRDRSYNSPLHF.

The chain employs TRBV15 and TRBJ2-5, with D unresolved. The germline gives CDR1 LNHNV, CDR2 YYDKDF (reference sequence). With 0 bases removed from V and 5 bases from J, the gap between germline ends came to 7 bases. The CDR3 is 13 amino acids. DNA of the CDR3: TGTGCCACCAGCAGAGATCCGGGTGAGACCCAGTACTTC. Its protein product is CATSRDPGETQYF.

Details on this clone: Other DNA sequences of this sample code for an identical CDR3. The rearrangement joins TRBV7-2 to TRBJ2-7; D remains unclear. This CDR3 is built from 11 residues. Trimming removed 5 bases at V and 1 base at J, with 3 bases between. In germline, CDR1 is SGHTA, CDR2 FQGNSA. The CDR3 loop reads CASSPSYEQYF. CDR3 bases: TGTGCCAGCAGCCCTTCCTACGAGCAGTACTTC.